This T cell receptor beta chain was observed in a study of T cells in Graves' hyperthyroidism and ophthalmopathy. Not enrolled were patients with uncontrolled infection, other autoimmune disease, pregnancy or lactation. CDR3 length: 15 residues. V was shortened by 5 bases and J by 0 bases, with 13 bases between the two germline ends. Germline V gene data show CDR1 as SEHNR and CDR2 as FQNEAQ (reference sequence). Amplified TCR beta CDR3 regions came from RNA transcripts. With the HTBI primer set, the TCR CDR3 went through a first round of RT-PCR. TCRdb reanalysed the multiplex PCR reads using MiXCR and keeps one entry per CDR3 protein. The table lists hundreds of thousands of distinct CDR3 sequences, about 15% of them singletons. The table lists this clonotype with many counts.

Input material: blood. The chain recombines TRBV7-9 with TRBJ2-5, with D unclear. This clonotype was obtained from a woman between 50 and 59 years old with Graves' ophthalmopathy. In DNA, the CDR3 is TGTGCCAGCAGCCCGCGTTTGGAGTACCAAGAGACCCAGTACTTC. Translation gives CASSPRLEYQETQYF.